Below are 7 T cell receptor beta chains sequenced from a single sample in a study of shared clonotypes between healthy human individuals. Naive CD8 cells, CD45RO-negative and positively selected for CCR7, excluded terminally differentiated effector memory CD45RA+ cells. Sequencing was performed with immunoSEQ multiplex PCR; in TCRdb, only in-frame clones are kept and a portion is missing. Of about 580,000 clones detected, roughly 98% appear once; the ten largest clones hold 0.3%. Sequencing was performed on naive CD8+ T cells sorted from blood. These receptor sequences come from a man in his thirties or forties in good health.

CDR3 nucleotide sequence: TGTGCCAGCAGCTTGGGTGGAAGGGGAAATGAGCAGTTCTTC. Its translation: CASSLGGRGNEQFF. The chain employs TRBV7-8 and TRBJ2-1; perhaps TRBD1 as D (5 bases). V lost 3 bases to trimming and J lost 7 bases, with 13 bases between them. This CDR3 is built from 14 residues. Germline loops: CDR1 SGHVS, CDR2 FQNEAQ. Complete variable domain (other parts from reference TRBV7-8 and TRBJ2-1): GAGVSQSPRYKVAKRGQDVALRCDPISGHVSLFWYQQALGQGPEFLTYFQNEAQLDKSGLPSDRFFAERPEGSVSTLKIQRTQQEDSAVYLCASSLGGRGNEQFFGPGTRLTVL.

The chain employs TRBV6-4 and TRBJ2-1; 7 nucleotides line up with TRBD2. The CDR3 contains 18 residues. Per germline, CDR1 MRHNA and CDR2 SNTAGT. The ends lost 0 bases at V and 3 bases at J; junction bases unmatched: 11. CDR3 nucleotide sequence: TGTGCCAGCAGTGACTCGATACGCTACGGGAGGAACTACAATGAGCAGTTCTTC. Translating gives CASSDSIRYGRNYNEQFF.

CDR3 nucleotide sequence: TGTGCCAGCAGTTTTAGCCCCCAGGGGGTAATCTACAATGAGCAGTTCTTC. This codes for CASSFSPQGVIYNEQFF. The chain is built from TRBV28 and TRBJ2-1, with 7 bases fitting TRBD1. Germline V gene sequence: CDR1 MDHEN, CDR2 SYDVKM. The CDR3 consists of 17 residues. Trimming at V came to 3 bases and at J to 3 bases, leaving 11 bases not matched to a gene.

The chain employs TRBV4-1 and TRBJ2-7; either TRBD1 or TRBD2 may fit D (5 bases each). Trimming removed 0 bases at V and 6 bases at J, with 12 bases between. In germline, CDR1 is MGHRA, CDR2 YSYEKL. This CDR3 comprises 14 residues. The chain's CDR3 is CASSQDLWGSEQYF. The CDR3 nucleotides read TGCGCCAGCAGCCAAGACTTGTGGGGGTCCGAGCAGTACTTC.

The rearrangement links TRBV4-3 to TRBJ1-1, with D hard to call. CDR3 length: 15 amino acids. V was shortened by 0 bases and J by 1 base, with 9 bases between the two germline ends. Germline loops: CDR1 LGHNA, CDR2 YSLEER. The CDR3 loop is CASSQDFSGNTEAFF. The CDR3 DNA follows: TGCGCCAGCAGCCAAGATTTTTCGGGGAACACTGAAGCTTTCTTT.

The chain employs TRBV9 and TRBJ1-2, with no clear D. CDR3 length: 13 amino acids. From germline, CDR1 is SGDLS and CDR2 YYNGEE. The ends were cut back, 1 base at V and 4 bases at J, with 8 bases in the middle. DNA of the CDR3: TGTGCCAGCAGCGTAACGGATAGCTATGGCTACACCTTC. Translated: CASSVTDSYGYTF.

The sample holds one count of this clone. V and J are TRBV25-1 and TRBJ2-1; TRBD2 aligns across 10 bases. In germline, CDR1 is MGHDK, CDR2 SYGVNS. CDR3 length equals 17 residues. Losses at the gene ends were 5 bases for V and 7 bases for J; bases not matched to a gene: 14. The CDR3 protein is CASSIRGLTSGDNEQFF. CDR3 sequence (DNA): TGTGCCAGCAGTATTAGGGGGCTTACTAGCGGGGATAATGAGCAGTTCTTC. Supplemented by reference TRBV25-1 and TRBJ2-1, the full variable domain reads EADIYQTPRYLVIGTGKKITLECSQTMGHDKMYWYQQDPGMELHLIHYSYGVNSTEKGDLSSESTVSRIRTEHFPLTLESARPSHTSQYLCASSIRGLTSGDNEQFFGPGTRLTVL.